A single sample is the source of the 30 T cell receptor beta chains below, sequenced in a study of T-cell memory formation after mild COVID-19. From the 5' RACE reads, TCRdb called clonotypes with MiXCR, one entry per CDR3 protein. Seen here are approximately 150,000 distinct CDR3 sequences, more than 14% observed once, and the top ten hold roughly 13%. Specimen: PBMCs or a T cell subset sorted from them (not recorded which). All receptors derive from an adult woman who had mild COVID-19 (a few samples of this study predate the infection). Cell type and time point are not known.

CDR3 nucleotides: TGTGCCAGCAGCTTAGCACGGCTAACTAACACCGGGGAGCTGTTTTTT. It encodes CASSLARLTNTGELFF. The rearrangement uses TRBV7-6 and TRBJ2-2, with D uncertain. The V gene lost 0 bases and the J gene lost 2 bases, with 10 bases spanning the gap. This CDR3 comprises 16 residues. Per germline, CDR1 SGHVS and CDR2 FNYEAQ.

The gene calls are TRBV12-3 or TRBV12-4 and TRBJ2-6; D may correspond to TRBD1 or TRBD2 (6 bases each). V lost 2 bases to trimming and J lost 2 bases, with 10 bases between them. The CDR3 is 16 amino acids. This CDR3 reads CASSLLGGPGANVLTF. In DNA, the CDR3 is TGTGCCAGCAGTTTACTCGGGGGCCCTGGGGCCAACGTCCTGACTTTC.

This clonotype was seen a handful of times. CDR3 residues: CASSQVGGSSGEQFF. DNA of the CDR3: TGTGCCAGCAGCCAAGTTGGCGGGAGTAGCGGTGAGCAGTTCTTC. The J gene is TRBJ2-1, the V gene TRBV14; 7 bases fit TRBD2. V shed 1 base, J shed 9 bases, and the junction held 9 bases outside the gene matches. This CDR3 has 15 amino acids. Germline V gene lookup returns CDR1 SGHDN and CDR2 FVKESK.

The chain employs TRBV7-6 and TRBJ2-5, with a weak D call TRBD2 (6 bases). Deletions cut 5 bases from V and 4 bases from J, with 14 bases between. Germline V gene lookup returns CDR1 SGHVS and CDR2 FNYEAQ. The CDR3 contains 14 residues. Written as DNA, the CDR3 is TGTGCCAGCAGCCTACGGGGGTGGGGAGAGACCCAGTACTTC. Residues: CASSLRGWGETQYF.

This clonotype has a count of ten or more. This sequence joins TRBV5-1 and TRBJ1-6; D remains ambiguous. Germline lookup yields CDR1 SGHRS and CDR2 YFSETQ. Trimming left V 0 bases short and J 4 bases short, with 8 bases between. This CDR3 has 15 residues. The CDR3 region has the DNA TGCGCCAGCAGCTTGGAGGCAGCTTATAATTCACCCCTCCACTTT. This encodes CASSLEAAYNSPLHF. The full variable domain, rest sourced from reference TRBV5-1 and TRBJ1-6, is KAGVTQTPRYLIKTRGQQVTLSCSPISGHRSVSWYQQTPGQGLQFLFEYFSETQRNKGNFPGRFSGRQFSNSRSEMNVSTLELGDSALYLCASSLEAAYNSPLHFGNGTRLTVT.

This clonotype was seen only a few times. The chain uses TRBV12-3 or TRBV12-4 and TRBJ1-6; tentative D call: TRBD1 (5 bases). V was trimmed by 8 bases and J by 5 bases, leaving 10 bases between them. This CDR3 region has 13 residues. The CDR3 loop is CASRPGDNSPLHF. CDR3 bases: TGTGCCAGCCGACCGGGGGATAATTCACCCCTCCACTTT.

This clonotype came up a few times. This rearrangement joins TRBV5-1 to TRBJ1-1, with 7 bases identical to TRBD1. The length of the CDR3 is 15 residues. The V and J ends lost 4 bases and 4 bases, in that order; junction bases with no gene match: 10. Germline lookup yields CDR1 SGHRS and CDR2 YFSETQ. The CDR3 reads CASSQRQGWATEAFF. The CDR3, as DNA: TGCGCCAGCAGCCAAAGACAGGGATGGGCCACTGAAGCTTTCTTT. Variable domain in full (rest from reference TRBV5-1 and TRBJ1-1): KAGVTQTPRYLIKTRGQQVTLSCSPISGHRSVSWYQQTPGQGLQFLFEYFSETQRNKGNFPGRFSGRQFSNSRSEMNVSTLELGDSALYLCASSQRQGWATEAFFGQGTRLTVV.

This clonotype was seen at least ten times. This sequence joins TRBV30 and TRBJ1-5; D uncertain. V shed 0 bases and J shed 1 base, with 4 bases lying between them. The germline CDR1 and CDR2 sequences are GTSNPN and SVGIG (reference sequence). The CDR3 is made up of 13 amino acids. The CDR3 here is CAWSVDSNQPQHF. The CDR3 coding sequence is TGTGCCTGGAGTGTAGACAGCAATCAGCCCCAGCATTTT. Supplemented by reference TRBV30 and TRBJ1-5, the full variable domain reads SQTIHQWPATLVQPVGSPLSLECTVEGTSNPNLYWYRQAAGRGLQLLFYSVGIGQISSEVPQNLSASRPQDRQFILSSKKLLLSDSGFYLCAWSVDSNQPQHFGDGTRLSIL.

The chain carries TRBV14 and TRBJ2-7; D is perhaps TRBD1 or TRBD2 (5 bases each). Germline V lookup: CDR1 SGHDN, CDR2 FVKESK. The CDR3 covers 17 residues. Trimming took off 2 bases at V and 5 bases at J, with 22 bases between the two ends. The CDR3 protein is CASSQLEGNWHRNEQYF. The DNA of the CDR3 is TGTGCCAGCAGCCAATTAGAGGGGAACTGGCATAGGAACGAGCAGTACTTC.

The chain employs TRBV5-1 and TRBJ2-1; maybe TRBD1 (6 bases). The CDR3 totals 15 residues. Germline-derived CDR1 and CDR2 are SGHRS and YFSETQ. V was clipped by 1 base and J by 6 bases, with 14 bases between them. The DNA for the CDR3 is TGCGCCAGCAGCTTGTCACAGGGAAACGTCAATGAGCAGTTCTTC. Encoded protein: CASSLSQGNVNEQFF.

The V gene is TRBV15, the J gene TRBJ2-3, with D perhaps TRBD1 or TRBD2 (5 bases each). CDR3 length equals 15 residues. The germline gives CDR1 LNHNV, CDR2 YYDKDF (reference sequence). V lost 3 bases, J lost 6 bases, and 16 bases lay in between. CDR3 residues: CATSSTPGPLDTQYF. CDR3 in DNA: TGTGCCACCAGCAGTACACCGGGACCTTTGGATACGCAGTATTTT.

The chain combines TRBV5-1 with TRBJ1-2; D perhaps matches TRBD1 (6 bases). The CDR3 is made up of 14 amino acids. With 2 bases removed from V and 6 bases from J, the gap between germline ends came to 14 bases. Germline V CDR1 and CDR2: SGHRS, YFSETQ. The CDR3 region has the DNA TGCGCCAGCAGCTTATCCCTGGGGGCGGATGGCTACACCTTC. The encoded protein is CASSLSLGADGYTF. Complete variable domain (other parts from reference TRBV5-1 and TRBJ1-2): KAGVTQTPRYLIKTRGQQVTLSCSPISGHRSVSWYQQTPGQGLQFLFEYFSETQRNKGNFPGRFSGRQFSNSRSEMNVSTLELGDSALYLCASSLSLGADGYTFGSGTRLTVV.

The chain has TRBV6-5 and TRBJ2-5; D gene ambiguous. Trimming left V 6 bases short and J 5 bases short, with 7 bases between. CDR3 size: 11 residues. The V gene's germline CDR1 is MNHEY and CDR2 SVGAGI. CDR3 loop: CASRLGETQYF. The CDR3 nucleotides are TGTGCCAGCAGGCTAGGGGAGACCCAGTACTTC.

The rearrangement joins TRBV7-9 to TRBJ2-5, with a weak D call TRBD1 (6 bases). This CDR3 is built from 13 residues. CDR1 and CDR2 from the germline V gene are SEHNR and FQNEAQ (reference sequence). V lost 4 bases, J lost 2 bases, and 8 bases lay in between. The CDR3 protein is CASSWTAQETQYF. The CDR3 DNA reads TGTGCCAGCAGCTGGACAGCTCAAGAGACCCAGTACTTC.

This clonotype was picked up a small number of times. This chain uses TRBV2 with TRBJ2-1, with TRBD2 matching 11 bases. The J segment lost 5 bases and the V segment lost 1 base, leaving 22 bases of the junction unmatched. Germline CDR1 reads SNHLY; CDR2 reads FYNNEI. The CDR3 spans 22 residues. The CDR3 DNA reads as TGTGCCAGCAGTGAAGTACAAGGAACTAGCGGGAGAGTTAGGCCACATAACAATGAGCAGTTCTTC. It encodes CASSEVQGTSGRVRPHNNEQFF.

The CDR3 DNA sequence: TGTGCCAGCAGTGGCCCACCAAAGCTGACAGGGGGAGATGGCTACACCTTC. Translation gives CASSGPPKLTGGDGYTF. The chain employs TRBV2 and TRBJ1-2; 9 bases line up with TRBD1. CDR1 is SNHLY and CDR2 is FYNNEI in the germline V gene. The CDR3 loop spans 17 amino acids. Germline trimming cut 4 bases from V and 6 bases from J; bases unmatched to any gene: 15. Filled out from reference TRBV2 and TRBJ1-2, the complete variable domain reads EPEVTQTPSHQVTQMGQEVILRCVPISNHLYFYWYRQILGQKVEFLVSFYNNEISEKSEIFDDQFSVERPDGSNFTLKIRSTKLEDSAMYFCASSGPPKLTGGDGYTFGSGTRLTVV.

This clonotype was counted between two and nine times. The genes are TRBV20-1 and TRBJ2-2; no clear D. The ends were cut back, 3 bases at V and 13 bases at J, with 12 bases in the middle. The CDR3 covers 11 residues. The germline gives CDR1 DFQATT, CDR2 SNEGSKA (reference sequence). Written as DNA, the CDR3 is TGCAGTGCTAGCTCGGCGCTCGGGCTGTTTTTT. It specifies CSASSALGLFF.

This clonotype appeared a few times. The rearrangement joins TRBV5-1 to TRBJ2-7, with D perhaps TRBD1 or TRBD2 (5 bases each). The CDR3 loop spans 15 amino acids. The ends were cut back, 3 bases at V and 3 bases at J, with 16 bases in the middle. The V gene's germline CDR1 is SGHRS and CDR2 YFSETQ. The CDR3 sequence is CASSSYGAPLYEQYF. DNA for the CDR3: TGCGCCAGCAGCTCCTACGGGGCACCCCTCTACGAGCAGTACTTC.

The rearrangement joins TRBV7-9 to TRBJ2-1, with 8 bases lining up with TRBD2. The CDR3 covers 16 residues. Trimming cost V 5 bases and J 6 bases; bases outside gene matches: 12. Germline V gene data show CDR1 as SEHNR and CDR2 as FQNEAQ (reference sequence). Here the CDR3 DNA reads TGTGCCAGCAGCGGGCCCCAAGCGGGGGACCTCAATGAGCAGTTCTTC. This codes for CASSGPQAGDLNEQFF. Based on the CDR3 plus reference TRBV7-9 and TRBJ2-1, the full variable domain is DTGVSQNPRHKITKRGQNVTFRCDPISEHNRLYWYRQTLGQGPEFLTYFQNEAQLEKSRLLSDRFSAERPKGSFSTLEIQRTEQGDSAMYLCASSGPQAGDLNEQFFGPGTRLTVL.

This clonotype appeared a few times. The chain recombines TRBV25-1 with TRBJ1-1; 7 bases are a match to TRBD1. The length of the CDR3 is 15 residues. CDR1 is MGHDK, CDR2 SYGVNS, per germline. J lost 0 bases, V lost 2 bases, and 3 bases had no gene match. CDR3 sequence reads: CASSEGRGLNTEAFF. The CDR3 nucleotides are TGTGCCAGCAGTGAAGGAAGGGGGCTGAACACTGAAGCTTTCTTT.

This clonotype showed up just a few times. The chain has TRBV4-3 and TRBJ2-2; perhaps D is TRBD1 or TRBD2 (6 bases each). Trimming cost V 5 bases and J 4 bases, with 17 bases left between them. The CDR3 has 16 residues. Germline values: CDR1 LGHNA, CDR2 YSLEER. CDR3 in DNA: TGCGCCAGCAGCTCTCCCGGGGGCTCCGTCACCGGGGAGCTGTTTTTT. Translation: CASSSPGGSVTGELFF.

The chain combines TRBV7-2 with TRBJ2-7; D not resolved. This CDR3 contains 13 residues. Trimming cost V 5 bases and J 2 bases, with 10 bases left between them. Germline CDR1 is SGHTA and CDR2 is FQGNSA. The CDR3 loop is CASSPGRAYEQYF. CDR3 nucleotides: TGTGCCAGCAGCCCCGGACGGGCCTACGAGCAGTACTTC.

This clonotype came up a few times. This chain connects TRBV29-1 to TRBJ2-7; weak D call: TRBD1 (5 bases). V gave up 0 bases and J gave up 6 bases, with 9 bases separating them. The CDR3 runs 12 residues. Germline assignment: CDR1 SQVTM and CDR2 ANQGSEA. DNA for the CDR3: TGCAGCGTTGAAGAAGAAGGGGCCGAGCAGTACTTC. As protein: CSVEEEGAEQYF.

CDR3 nucleotides: TGTGCCAGCAGTGCCCCGAGACAGGGATACAATGAGCAGTTCTTC. Translating it yields CASSAPRQGYNEQFF. The chain carries TRBV25-1 and TRBJ2-1, with TRBD1 matching over 7 bases. This CDR3 region has 15 residues. The trim removed 4 bases at V and 4 bases at J, leaving 7 bases unmatched. Germline CDR1 reads MGHDK; CDR2 reads SYGVNS.

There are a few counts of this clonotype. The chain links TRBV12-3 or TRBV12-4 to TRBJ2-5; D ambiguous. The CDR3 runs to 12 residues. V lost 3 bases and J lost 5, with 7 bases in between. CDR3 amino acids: CASSLLRETQYF. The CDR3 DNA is TGTGCCAGCAGTTTGCTGCGGGAGACCCAGTACTTC.

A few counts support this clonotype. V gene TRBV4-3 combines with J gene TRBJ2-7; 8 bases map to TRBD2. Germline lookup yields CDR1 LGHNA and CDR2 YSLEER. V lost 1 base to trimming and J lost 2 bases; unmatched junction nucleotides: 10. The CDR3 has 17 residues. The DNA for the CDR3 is TGCGCCAGCAGCCAAGGAAGGGAGGGGACTAGACCCTACGAGCAGTACTTC. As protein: CASSQGREGTRPYEQYF.

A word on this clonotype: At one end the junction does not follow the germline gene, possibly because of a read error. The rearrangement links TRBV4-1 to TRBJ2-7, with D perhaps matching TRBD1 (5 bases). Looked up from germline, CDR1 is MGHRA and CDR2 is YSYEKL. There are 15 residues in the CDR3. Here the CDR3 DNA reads TGCGACAGCAGCCTGGCGGCAGGGATGAACTACGAGCAGTACTTC. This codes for CDSSLAAGMNYEQYF.

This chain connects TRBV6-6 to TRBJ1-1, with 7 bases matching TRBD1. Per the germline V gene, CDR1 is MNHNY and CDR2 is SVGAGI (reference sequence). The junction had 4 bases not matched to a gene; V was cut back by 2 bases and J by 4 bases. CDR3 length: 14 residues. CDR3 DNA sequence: TGTGCCAGCAGTTACGGGACAGCTCTCACTGAAGCTTTCTTT. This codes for CASSYGTALTEAFF.

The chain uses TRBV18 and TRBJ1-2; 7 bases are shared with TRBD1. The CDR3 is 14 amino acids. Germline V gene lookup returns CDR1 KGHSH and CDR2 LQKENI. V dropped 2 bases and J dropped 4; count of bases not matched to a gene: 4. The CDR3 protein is CASSPDRDAYGYTF. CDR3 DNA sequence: TGTGCCAGCTCACCAGACAGGGACGCCTATGGCTACACCTTC.

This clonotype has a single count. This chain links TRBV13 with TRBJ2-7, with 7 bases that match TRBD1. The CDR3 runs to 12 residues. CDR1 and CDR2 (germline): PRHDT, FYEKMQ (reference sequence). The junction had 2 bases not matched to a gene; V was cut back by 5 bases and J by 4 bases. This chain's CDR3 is CASSVRGYEQYF. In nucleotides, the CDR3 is TGTGCCAGCAGCGTCAGGGGGTACGAGCAGTACTTC.